This T cell receptor beta chain was found in a study of T-cell reconstitution after alpha-beta-depleted transplantation in children. This clonotype has only a few counts. The target antigen is unknown. Study-wide results and limits: After transplant, at about two months, alpha-beta T cells were reportedly derived from several hundred expanded graft clones. Surviving recipient T cells and thymic progenitors underlay high day-60 TCRbeta diversity in some patients. Newly produced T cells mostly accounted for T-cell counts and diversity one year post-transplant.

For TCRbeta, the library was prepared with unique molecular identifiers. TCRdb itself ran the PCR reads through MiXCR, one entry per CDR3 protein. Seen here are about 500,000 distinct CDR3 sequences, around 10% observed once, and the top ten hold about 15%. The material was PBMCs, mostly from graft donor cells, obtained 180 days after TCRalphabeta/CD19-depleted stem cell transplant. The source is a female patient aged 2 to 10 who had a stem cell transplant for aplastic anemia, so the T cells may come from the graft donor.

The CDR3 region is CATSSRGVGNEKLFF. In DNA form, the CDR3 reads TGTGCCACCAGCTCCCGGGGCGTTGGTAATGAAAAACTGTTTTTT. The rearrangement links TRBV15 to TRBJ1-4; D perhaps matches TRBD1 (5 bases). Germline-derived CDR1 and CDR2 are LNHNV and YYDKDF (reference sequence). This CDR3 spans 15 amino acids. V was pared by 5 bases and J by 4 bases, with 14 bases between.